A selection of T cell receptor beta chains follows, all from one sample in a study of long-term antiretroviral therapy in people with HIV. This table comes from immunoSEQ multiplex PCR, and its TCRdb copy is limited to in-frame clones, with some not included. Seen here are around 19,000 clones, around four fifths observed once, and the top ten hold under 9.5%. Sequencing was performed on unsorted PBMCs, taken 1.2 years after starting antiretroviral therapy. The receptors were sampled from a woman aged 40 to 55 with HIV. Each CDR3 is given with its conserved first and last residue. Fields, in order: CDR3 DNA, CDR3 protein, J gene, V gene, clone size, D gene. The D gene is left open where the match is weak. Clone size is stated in some rows and not others, as once, few, many or a class when expanded.

TGTGCCAGCAGCTTAGTGGGGTTCACAGATACGCAGTATTTT | CASSLVGFTDTQYF | TRBJ2-3 | TRBV7-2 | - | -
TGTGCCAGTAGTAGGGAGCTAGCGACCGGCTACAATGAGCAGTTCTTC | CASSRELATGYNEQFF | TRBJ2-1 | TRBV19 | - | -
TGTGCCAGTAGTATGGGACAGGGCCACTCTGGAAACACCATATATTTT | CASSMGQGHSGNTIYF | TRBJ1-3 | TRBV19 | - | TRBD1
TGTGCCAGTGACCTCGGGAGGACCATATATTTT | CASDLGRTIYF | TRBJ1-3 | TRBV19 | - | -
TGTGCCAGCAGCCCTGGGGGACGGATAAACACCGGGGAGCTGTTTTTT | CASSPGGRINTGELFF | TRBJ2-2 | TRBV5-6 | - | -
TGTGCCAGCAGTTTAGGGGGTGGGGACAGGGGACAGCCCCAGCATTTT | CASSLGGGDRGQPQHF | TRBJ1-5 | TRBV28 | - | TRBD1
TGTGCCATCAGCGGGACCGCCCAAGAGACCCAGTACTTC | CAISGTAQETQYF | TRBJ2-5 | TRBV10-3 | - | -
TGTGCCAGCAGTTCTTTCCTCGGGGGCACTGAAGCTTTCTTT | CASSSFLGGTEAFF | TRBJ1-1 | TRBV6-5 | - | -
TGCGCCAGCAGCTTGAACGGGGGAGGAAGCTCCTACAATGAGCAGTTCTTC | CASSLNGGGSSYNEQFF | TRBJ2-1 | TRBV5-1 | - | -
TGTGCCAGCTCACCTCCAGGGCCTAATGAGCAGTTCTTC | CASSPPGPNEQFF | TRBJ2-1 | TRBV18 | - | -
TGTGCCAGTAGCCGTCCGAATCAGCCCCAGCATTTT | CASSRPNQPQHF | TRBJ1-5 | TRBV19 | - | -
TGTGCCAGCAGCCCCCGCCCCTACGAGCAGTACTTC | CASSPRPYEQYF | TRBJ2-7 | TRBV6-6 | - | -
TGCGCCAGCAGCCAAGATCGGACAGGCTCCTACGAGCAGTACTTC | CASSQDRTGSYEQYF | TRBJ2-7 | TRBV4-1 | - | TRBD1
TGTGCCAGCAGCTCCGACTATTACACCGGGGAGCTGTTTTTT | CASSSDYYTGELFF | TRBJ2-2 | TRBV7-3 | - | -
TGTGCCAGCACCCTTGGGGGGGTATCAGCAATCCACAATGAGCAGTTCTTC | CASTLGGVSAIHNEQFF | TRBJ2-1 | TRBV5-6 | - | TRBD2
TGCAGCGCATGGACAGGCCGCGGTCAGCCCCAGCATTTT | CSAWTGRGQPQHF | TRBJ1-5 | TRBV29-1 | - | TRBD1
TGTGCCAGCGTACAGGGTCTTGACTACGAGCAGTACTTC | CASVQGLDYEQYF | TRBJ2-7 | TRBV7-8 | - | -
TGTGCCAGCAGTTACGGTGGGTTGACGTACGAGCAGTACTTC | CASSYGGLTYEQYF | TRBJ2-7 | TRBV6-5 | once | -
TGCGCCAGCAGTGCTGGGGGTGAGCAGTTCTTC | CASSAGGEQFF | TRBJ2-1 | TRBV10-2 | - | -
TGTGCCAGCAGCCCGCTCGGGGCGGGACGATCCTACAATGAGCAGTTCTTC | CASSPLGAGRSYNEQFF | TRBJ2-1 | TRBV7-9 | - | -
TGTGCCATCAGCCCCGGGACAGGCCACACCGGCACTGAAGCTTTCTTT | CAISPGTGHTGTEAFF | TRBJ1-1 | TRBV10-3 | - | TRBD1
TGTGCCAGCAGCCCAAGAAGCGGTTACACAGATACGCAGTATTTT | CASSPRSGYTDTQYF | TRBJ2-3 | TRBV5-4 | - | -
TGTGCCAGTAGTAGGCGGACAGGGTCCTACGAGCAGTACTTC | CASSRRTGSYEQYF | TRBJ2-7 | TRBV19 | - | TRBD1
TGTGCCAGCAGCCCAGAGGCAGCAACTAATGAAAAACTGTTTTTT | CASSPEAATNEKLFF | TRBJ1-4 | TRBV7-8 | - | -
TGCAGCGTTTTCAGGACGGCCACCGGGGAGCTGTTTTTT | CSVFRTATGELFF | TRBJ2-2 | TRBV29-1 | once | -
TGTGCCAGCTCTTCCGGACAGACTGTGGAAAAACTGTTTTTT | CASSSGQTVEKLFF | TRBJ1-4 | TRBV18 | - | -
TGTGCCTCCTCCCTGCCCGGGGGCGCCTACGAGCAGTACTTC | CASSLPGGAYEQYF | TRBJ2-7 | TRBV28 | - | -